This is a list of T cell receptor beta chains from one sample in a study of cytomegalovirus exposure and HLA in healthy donors. Here immunoSEQ multiplex PCR was the method, and the copy in TCRdb shows in-frame clones only, minus some. The sample contains about 160,000 clones, 90% to 97% of which appear only once. The material sequenced was PBMCs. These receptors all come from a woman between 18 and 29 years old in good health and CMV-seronegative. Both conserved end residues are part of each CDR3. The D gene is left open where the match is weak. Some rows mark clone size as missing; the rest say once, few, many or name a class of expanded clone.

size: .
D: TRBD2
J: TRBJ2-3
V: TRBV27
length: 19
CDR3: CASSLFGLAGGPTTDTQYF
DNA: TGTGCCAGCAGTTTATTCGGACTAGCGGGGGGGCCAACCACAGATACGCAGTATTTT

size: .
D: .
J: TRBJ2-1
V: TRBV7-3
length: 10
CDR3: CAWRGDEQFF
DNA: TGTGCCTGGCGGGGTGATGAGCAGTTCTTC

size: .
D: TRBD2
J: TRBJ2-7
V: TRBV18
length: 16
CDR3: CASSLNSLAGGEEQYF
DNA: TGTGCCAGCTCGCTTAATTCGTTAGCGGGGGGTGAGGAGCAGTACTTC

size: .
D: .
J: TRBJ1-3
V: TRBV9
length: 15
CDR3: CASSVVGASGNTIYF
DNA: TGTGCCAGCAGCGTAGTGGGGGCCTCTGGAAACACCATATATTTT

size: .
D: TRBD2
J: TRBJ2-7
V: TRBV25-1
length: 15
CDR3: CASSESGGRRYEQYF
DNA: TGTGCCAGCAGTGAATCGGGGGGACGAAGGTACGAGCAGTACTTC

size: .
D: TRBD1
J: TRBJ1-3
V: TRBV6-6
length: 15
CDR3: CASSSETGTGNTIYF
DNA: TGTGCCAGCAGTTCCGAGACAGGGACAGGAAACACCATATATTTT

size: .
D: .
J: TRBJ1-4
V: TRBV5-1
length: 14
CDR3: CASSLGGLGEKLFF
DNA: TGCGCCAGCAGCTTGGGGGGCTTGGGTGAAAAACTGTTTTTT

size: once
D: TRBD2
J: TRBJ2-5
V: TRBV5-1
length: 14
CDR3: CASSLLAGEETQYF
DNA: TGCGCCAGCAGCTTACTAGCGGGGGAGGAGACCCAGTACTTC

size: .
D: .
J: TRBJ1-6
V: TRBV10-2
length: 16
CDR3: CASSERQGTYNSPLHF
DNA: TGCGCCAGCAGTGAGCGGCAGGGGACCTATAATTCACCCCTCCACTTT

size: .
D: .
J: TRBJ1-2
V: TRBV4-3
length: 16
CDR3: CASSQDFQVLNYGYTF
DNA: TGCGCCAGCAGCCAAGATTTCCAGGTCCTCAACTATGGCTACACCTTC

size: .
D: .
J: TRBJ2-2
V: TRBV6-5
length: 12
CDR3: CASSVRTGELFF
DNA: TGTGCCAGCAGTGTTAGGACAGGGGAGCTGTTTTTT

size: .
D: .
J: TRBJ1-4
V: TRBV7-2
length: 13
CDR3: CASARVKNEKLFF
DNA: TGTGCCAGCGCCAGGGTTAAGAATGAAAAACTGTTTTTT

size: .
D: .
J: TRBJ1-6
V: TRBV16
length: 15
CDR3: CASSRSDSKNSPLHF
DNA: TGTGCCAGCAGCCGTTCGGACAGCAAAAATTCACCCCTCCACTTT

size: .
D: .
J: TRBJ1-2
V: TRBV4-3
length: 14
CDR3: CASSQVEGDYGYTF
DNA: TGCGCCAGCAGCCAAGTAGAGGGGGACTATGGCTACACCTTC

size: .
D: TRBD2
J: TRBJ2-5
V: TRBV7-2
length: 13
CDR3: CASSYRLAGVPYF
DNA: TGTGCCAGCAGCTACCGACTAGCGGGGGTTCCGTACTTC

size: .
D: TRBD1
J: TRBJ2-1
V: TRBV5-6
length: 15
CDR3: CASSLYQGAYNEQFF
DNA: TGTGCCAGCAGCTTGTATCAGGGGGCCTACAATGAGCAGTTCTTC

size: .
D: .
J: TRBJ2-5
V: TRBV7-7
length: 14
CDR3: CASSRSGYQETQYF
DNA: TGTGCTAGCAGCCGTTCAGGGTACCAAGAGACCCAGTACTTC

size: .
D: TRBD2
J: TRBJ2-7
V: TRBV27
length: 16
CDR3: CASRPILAGGSYEQYF
DNA: TGTGCCAGCAGGCCCATTCTAGCGGGGGGCTCCTACGAGCAGTACTTC

size: once
D: .
J: TRBJ2-3
V: TRBV7-8
length: 14
CDR3: CASSWAGFTDTQYF
DNA: TGTGCCAGCAGCTGGGCGGGGTTCACAGATACGCAGTATTTT

size: .
D: TRBD1
J: TRBJ1-3
V: TRBV27
length: 14
CDR3: CASRHTGDGNTIYF
DNA: TGTGCCAGCAGACACACAGGGGACGGAAACACCATATATTTT

size: .
D: .
J: TRBJ1-3
V: TRBV5-1
length: 12
CDR3: CATPGGLNTIYF
DNA: TGCGCCACCCCGGGGGGGTTAAACACCATATATTTT

size: .
D: .
J: TRBJ1-2
V: TRBV18
length: 14
CDR3: CASSPQQGNYGYTF
DNA: TGTGCCAGCTCACCCCAACAGGGTAACTATGGCTACACCTTC

size: .
D: .
J: TRBJ1-4
V: TRBV18
length: 14
CDR3: CASSSVTTNEKLFF
DNA: TGTGCCAGCTCATCAGTGACAACTAATGAAAAACTGTTTTTT

size: .
D: TRBD1
J: TRBJ2-5
V: TRBV29-1
length: 14
CDR3: CSGTGTASQETQYF
DNA: TGCAGCGGAACCGGGACAGCGTCCCAAGAGACCCAGTACTTC